Listed below are T cell receptor beta chains from one sample, sequenced in a study of T-cell reconstitution after alpha-beta-depleted transplantation in children. From the PCR reads, TCRdb called clonotypes with MiXCR, one entry per CDR3 protein. The sample lists about 980,000 distinct CDR3 sequences; around 30% were seen once. The input for sequencing was PBMCs, mostly from graft donor cells, taken 360 days after TCRalphabeta/CD19-depleted stem cell transplant. These TCRs come from a boy younger than two who had a stem cell transplant for SCID, so the T cells may come from the graft donor. Each CDR3 is given with its conserved first and last residue. D genes are given only for firm matches. The size entry is marked missing in some rows and otherwise reads once, few, many or a size class.

CDR3 length	D gene	V gene	J gene	clone size	CDR3 DNA	CDR3 protein
15	-	TRBV25-1	TRBJ2-1	many	TGTGCCAGCAGTGTCGCAGGGATCGTCTACAATGAGCAGTTCTTC	CASSVAGIVYNEQFF
17	TRBD1	TRBV12-3/TRBV12-4	TRBJ2-3	many	TGTGCCAGCAGTTTAAGTGGACAGGGAAGGAACACAGATACGCAGTATTTT	CASSLSGQGRNTDTQYF
15	-	TRBV6-1	TRBJ2-1	-	TGTGCCAGCAGCCCGACCGATAGCTCCTACAATGAGCAGTTCTTC	CASSPTDSSYNEQFF
13	-	TRBV5-1	TRBJ2-1	many	TGCGCCAGCAGAAGGACTGGGGACAATGAGCAGTTCTTC	CASRRTGDNEQFF
14	TRBD1	TRBV2	TRBJ1-4	-	TGTGCCAGCACCCCGGACAGGGGACATGAAAAACTGTTTTTT	CASTPDRGHEKLFF
17	-	TRBV5-6	TRBJ2-1	-	TGTGCCAGCAGCTTGTTGGCTAAAATCTTTCTTCGGAATGAGCAGTTCTTC	CASSLLAKIFLRNEQFF
15	TRBD1	TRBV5-1	TRBJ1-4	-	TGCGCCAGCAGTTCGGGACAGGGGCGAAATGAAAAACTGTTTTTT	CASSSGQGRNEKLFF
16	-	TRBV20-1	TRBJ2-7	-	TGCAGTGCTATCGGTGGGGGTCCCTTAGCCTCCTACGAGCAGTACTTC	CSAIGGGPLASYEQYF
15	-	TRBV12-3/TRBV12-4	TRBJ2-1	many	TGTGCCAGCAGTTTAGGAAGCAATTCCTACAATGAGCAGTTCTTC	CASSLGSNSYNEQFF
15	-	TRBV6-1	TRBJ1-1	-	TGTGCCAGCAGTGAAATCGGGGGGAGGAACACTGAAGCTTTCTTT	CASSEIGGRNTEAFF
16	-	TRBV20-1	TRBJ2-1	-	TGCAGTGCTAGAGATCGGGGGGCAGCCGTCTACAATGAGCAGTTCTTC	CSARDRGAAVYNEQFF
15	TRBD1	TRBV5-1	TRBJ1-6	few	TGCGCCAGCAGCTCGGGACAGGGGGATTATTCACCCCTCCACTTT	CASSSGQGDYSPLHF
15	-	TRBV27	TRBJ2-5	many	TGTGCCAGCAGTTTATTTGGAGGGACAGCGGAGACCCAGTACTTC	CASSLFGGTAETQYF
14	-	TRBV12-3/TRBV12-4	TRBJ1-5	-	TGTGCCAGCAATAACAACAGGTACAATCAGCCCCAGCATTTT	CASNNNRYNQPQHF
16	-	TRBV7-9	TRBJ2-3	few	TGTGCCAGCAGCCTAGGACAGCCCGGTGGCACAGATACGCAGTATTTT	CASSLGQPGGTDTQYF
11	-	TRBV30	TRBJ2-2	-	TGTGCCTGGAGGTTAGCCGGGGAGCTGTTTTTT	CAWRLAGELFF
16	TRBD2	TRBV5-1	TRBJ2-3	-	TGCGCCAGCAGCTTCCCACTAGCGGGGGGGCTTGATACGCAGTATTTT	CASSFPLAGGLDTQYF
13	TRBD1	TRBV30	TRBJ1-1	many	TGTGCGAGCCAGGGACAGATTAACACTGAAGCTTTCTTT	CASQGQINTEAFF
17	-	TRBV5-1	TRBJ2-5	many	TGCGCCAGCAGCGTAGGACGGCCGCGATACCTCCAAGAGACCCAGTACTTC	CASSVGRPRYLQETQYF